This T cell receptor (beta chain) was identified during a study of CXCR4 blockade with PD-1 therapy in pancreatic cancer. This clone showed up just a few times. Germline assignment: CDR1 SGHDN and CDR2 FVKESK. The CDR3 has 15 residues. Between the trimmed V and J ends, which lost 0 bases and 8 bases, there was a span of 16 bases. Repertoires were generated with immunoSEQ multiplex PCR, while TCRdb's copy carries only in-frame clones and drops some. Of about 17,000 clones in the sample, 72% were seen once. This TCR came from a human donor with pancreatic ductal adenocarcinoma. The sample was tumor tissue. V gene TRBV14 combines with J gene TRBJ1-2; possible D gene TRBD1, 5 bases. The CDR3 spells CASSQEVGGSRGYTF. CDR3 nucleotide sequence: TGTGCCAGCAGCCAAGAGGTTGGGGGATCACGGGGCTACACCTTC. The full variable domain, completed using reference TRBV14 and TRBJ1-2, is EAGVTQFPSHSVIEKGQTVTLRCDPISGHDNLYWYRRVMGKEIKFLLHFVKESKQDESGMPNNRFLAERTGGTYSTLKVQPAELEDSGVYFCASSQEVGGSRGYTFGSGTRLTVV.